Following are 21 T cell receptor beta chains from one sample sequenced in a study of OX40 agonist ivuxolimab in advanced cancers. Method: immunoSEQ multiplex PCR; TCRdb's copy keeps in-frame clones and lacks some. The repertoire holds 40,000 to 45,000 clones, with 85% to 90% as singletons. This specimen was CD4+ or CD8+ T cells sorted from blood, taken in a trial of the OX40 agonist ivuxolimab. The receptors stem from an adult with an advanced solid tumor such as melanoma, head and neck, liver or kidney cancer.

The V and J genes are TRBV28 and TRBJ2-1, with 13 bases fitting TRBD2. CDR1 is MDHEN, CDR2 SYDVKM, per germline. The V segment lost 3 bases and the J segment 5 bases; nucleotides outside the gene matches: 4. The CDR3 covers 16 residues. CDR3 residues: CASSFLTSGRNNEQFF. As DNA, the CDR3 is TGTGCCAGCAGTTTCTTGACTAGCGGGAGGAACAATGAGCAGTTCTTC.

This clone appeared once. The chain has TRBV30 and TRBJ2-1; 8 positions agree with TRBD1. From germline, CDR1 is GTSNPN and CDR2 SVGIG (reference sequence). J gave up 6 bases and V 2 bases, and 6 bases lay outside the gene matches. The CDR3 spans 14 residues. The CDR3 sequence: CAWSSLTGGNEQFF. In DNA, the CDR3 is TGTGCCTGGAGTTCCCTTACAGGGGGCAATGAGCAGTTCTTC.

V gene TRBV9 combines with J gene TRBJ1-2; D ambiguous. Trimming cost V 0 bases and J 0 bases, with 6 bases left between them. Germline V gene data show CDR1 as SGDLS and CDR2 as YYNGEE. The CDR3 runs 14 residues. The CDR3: CASSVDVTNYGYTF. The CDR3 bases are TGTGCCAGCAGCGTAGATGTAACTAACTATGGCTACACCTTC.

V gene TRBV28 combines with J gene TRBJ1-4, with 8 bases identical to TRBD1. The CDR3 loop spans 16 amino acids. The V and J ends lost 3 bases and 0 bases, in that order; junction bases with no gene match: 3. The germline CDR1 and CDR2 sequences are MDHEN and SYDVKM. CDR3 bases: TGTGCCAGCAGTTTTGGGACAGGTTCAACTAATGAAAAACTGTTTTTT. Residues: CASSFGTGSTNEKLFF.

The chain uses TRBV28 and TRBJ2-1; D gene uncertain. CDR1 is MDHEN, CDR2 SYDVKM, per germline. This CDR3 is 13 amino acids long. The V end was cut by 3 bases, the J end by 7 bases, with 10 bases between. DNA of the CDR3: TGTGCCAGCAGTTTCTTGGGTGAGAATGAGCAGTTCTTC. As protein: CASSFLGENEQFF. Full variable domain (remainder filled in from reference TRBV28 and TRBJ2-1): DVKVTQSSRYLVKRTGEKVFLECVQDMDHENMFWYRQDPGLGLRLIYFSYDVKMKEKGDIPEGYSVSREKKERFSLILESASTNQTSMYLCASSFLGENEQFFGPGTRLTVL.

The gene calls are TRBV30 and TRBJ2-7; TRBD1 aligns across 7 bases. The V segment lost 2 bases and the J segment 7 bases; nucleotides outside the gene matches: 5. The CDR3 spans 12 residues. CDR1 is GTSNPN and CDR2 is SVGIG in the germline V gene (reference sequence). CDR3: CAWSLQGREQYF. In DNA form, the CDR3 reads TGTGCCTGGAGTTTACAGGGGCGGGAGCAGTACTTC.

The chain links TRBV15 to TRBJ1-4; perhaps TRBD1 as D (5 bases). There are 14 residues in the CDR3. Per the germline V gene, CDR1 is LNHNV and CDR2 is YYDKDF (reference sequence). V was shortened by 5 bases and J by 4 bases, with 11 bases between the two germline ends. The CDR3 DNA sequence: TGTGCCACCAGCCTGGGGGGACTTAATGAAAAACTGTTTTTT. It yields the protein CATSLGGLNEKLFF.

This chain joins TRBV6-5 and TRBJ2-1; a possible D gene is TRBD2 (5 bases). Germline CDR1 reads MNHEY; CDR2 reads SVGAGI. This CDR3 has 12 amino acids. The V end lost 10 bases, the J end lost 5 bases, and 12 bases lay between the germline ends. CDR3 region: CAILRRHNEQFF. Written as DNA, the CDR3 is TGTGCCATCCTACGGAGGCACAATGAGCAGTTCTTC.

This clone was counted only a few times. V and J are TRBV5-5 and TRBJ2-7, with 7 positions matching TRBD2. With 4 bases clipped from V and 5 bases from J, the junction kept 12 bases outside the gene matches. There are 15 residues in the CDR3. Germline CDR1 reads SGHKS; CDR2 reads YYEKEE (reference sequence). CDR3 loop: CASSLVGGRVHEQYF. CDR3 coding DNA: TGTGCCAGCAGCCTAGTAGGCGGGAGAGTGCACGAGCAGTACTTC.

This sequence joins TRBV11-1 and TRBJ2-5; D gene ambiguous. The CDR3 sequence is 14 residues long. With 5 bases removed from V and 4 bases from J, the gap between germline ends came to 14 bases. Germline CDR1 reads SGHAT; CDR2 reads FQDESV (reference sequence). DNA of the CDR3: TGTGCCAGCAGCCCGGGTGTTCGGTTAGAGACCCAGTACTTC. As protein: CASSPGVRLETQYF.

The CDR3 sequence: CASSSLGTGSYEQYF. As DNA, the CDR3 is TGTGCCAGCAGCTCTCTCGGGACGGGTTCCTACGAGCAGTACTTC. V and J are TRBV5-4 and TRBJ2-7; D might be TRBD1 or TRBD2, each matching 5 bases. The CDR3 spans 15 residues. Germline values: CDR1 SGHNT, CDR2 YYREEE (reference sequence). Between the trimmed V and J ends, which lost 3 bases and 1 base, there was a span of 14 bases.

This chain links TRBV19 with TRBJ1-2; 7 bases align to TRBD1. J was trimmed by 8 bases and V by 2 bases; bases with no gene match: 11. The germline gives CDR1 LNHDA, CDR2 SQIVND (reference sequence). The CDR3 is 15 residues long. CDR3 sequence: CASSIKQGGVDGYTF. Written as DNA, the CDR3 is TGTGCCAGTAGTATAAAGCAGGGGGGAGTTGACGGCTACACCTTC.

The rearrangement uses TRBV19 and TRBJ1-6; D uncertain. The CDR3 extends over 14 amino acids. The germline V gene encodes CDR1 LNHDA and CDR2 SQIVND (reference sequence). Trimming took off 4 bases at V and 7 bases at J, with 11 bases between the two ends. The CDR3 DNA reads TGTGCCAGTAGTACAGGTGGAAGCAATTCACCCCTCCACTTT. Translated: CASSTGGSNSPLHF.

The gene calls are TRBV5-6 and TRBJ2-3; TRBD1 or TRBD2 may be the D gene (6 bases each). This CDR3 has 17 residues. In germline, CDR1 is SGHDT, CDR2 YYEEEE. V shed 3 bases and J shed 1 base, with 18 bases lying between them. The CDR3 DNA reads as TGTGCCAGCAGCTCTGAATTCGGGGGCGCCGGCACAGATACGCAGTATTTT. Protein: CASSSEFGGAGTDTQYF.

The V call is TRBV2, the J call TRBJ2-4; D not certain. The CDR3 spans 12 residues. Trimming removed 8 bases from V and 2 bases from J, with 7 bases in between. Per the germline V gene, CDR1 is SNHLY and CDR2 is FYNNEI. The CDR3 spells CASLGSKNIQYF. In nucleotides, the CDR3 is TGTGCCAGCCTAGGGTCCAAAAACATTCAGTACTTC.

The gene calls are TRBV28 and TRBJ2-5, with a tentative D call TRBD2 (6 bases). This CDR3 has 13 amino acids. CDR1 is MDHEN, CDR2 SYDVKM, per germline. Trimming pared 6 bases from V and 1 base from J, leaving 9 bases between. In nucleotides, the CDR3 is TGTGCCAGCAGGGGGGGTTCCCAAGAGACCCAGTACTTC. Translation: CASRGGSQETQYF. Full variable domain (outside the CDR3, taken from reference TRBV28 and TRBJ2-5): DVKVTQSSRYLVKRTGEKVFLECVQDMDHENMFWYRQDPGLGLRLIYFSYDVKMKEKGDIPEGYSVSREKKERFSLILESASTNQTSMYLCASRGGSQETQYFGPGTRLLVL.

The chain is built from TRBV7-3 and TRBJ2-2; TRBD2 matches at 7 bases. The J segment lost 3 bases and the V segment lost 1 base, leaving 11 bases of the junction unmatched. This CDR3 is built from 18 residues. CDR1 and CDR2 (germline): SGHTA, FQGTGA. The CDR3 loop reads CASSLRAGQGGHTGELFF. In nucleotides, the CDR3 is TGTGCCAGCAGCTTAAGAGCGGGGCAGGGTGGACACACCGGGGAGCTGTTTTTT.

This CDR3 is CASSPLPGTSSYEQYF. CDR3 in DNA: TGTGCCAGCTCACCACTTCCAGGGACCAGCTCCTACGAGCAGTACTTC. The chain combines TRBV18 with TRBJ2-7; tentatively, D is TRBD1 or TRBD2 (5 bases each). CDR1 and CDR2 from the germline V gene are KGHSH and LQKENI. The ends were cut back, 1 base at V and 0 bases at J, with 13 bases in the middle. The CDR3 has 16 amino acids.

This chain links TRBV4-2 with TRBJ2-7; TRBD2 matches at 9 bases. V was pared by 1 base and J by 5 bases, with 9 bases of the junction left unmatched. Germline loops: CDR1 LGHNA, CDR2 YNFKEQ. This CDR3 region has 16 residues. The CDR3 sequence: CASSQVKLAGHHEQYF. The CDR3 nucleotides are TGTGCCAGCAGCCAAGTAAAACTAGCGGGCCACCACGAGCAGTACTTC.

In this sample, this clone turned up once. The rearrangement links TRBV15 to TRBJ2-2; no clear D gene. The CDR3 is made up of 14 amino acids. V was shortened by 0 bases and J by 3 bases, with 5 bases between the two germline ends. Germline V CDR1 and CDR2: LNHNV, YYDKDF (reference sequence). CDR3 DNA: TGTGCCACCAGCAGAGATTGGTACACCGGGGAGCTGTTTTTT. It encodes CATSRDWYTGELFF.

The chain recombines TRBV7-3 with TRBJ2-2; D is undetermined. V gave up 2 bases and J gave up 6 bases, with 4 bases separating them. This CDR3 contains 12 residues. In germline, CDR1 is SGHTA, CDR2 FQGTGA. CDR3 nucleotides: TGTGCCAGCAGCTTACACGCCGGGGAGCTGTTTTTT. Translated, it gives CASSLHAGELFF.